The clone carrying this T cell receptor (beta chain) was observed many times. CDR3-region Arm-PCR and iRepertoire HTBI primers produced the TCR beta libraries. TCRdb itself ran the multiplex PCR reads through MiXCR, one entry per CDR3 protein. The sample shows a few hundred thousand distinct CDR3 sequences, 13% of them seen only once. The data belong to a study of regulatory T cells in long-lasting Graves disease. Time point of the sample: newly diagnosed GD, antithyroid drugs for less than 3 months. The TCR library was made from RNA extracted from PBMCs. The same specimen was also included in a second study, on T cells in Graves' hyperthyroidism and ophthalmopathy.

The TCR originated in a man aged 30 to 39 with Graves disease. The sample was peripheral blood mononuclear cells (PBMCs), taken at new diagnosis, from a patient treated with antithyroid drugs.

The DNA of the CDR3 is TGTGCTAGTGGTTTGGTACCAATCGAGCAGTACTTC. Amino acids: CASGLVPIEQYF. The V gene is TRBV12-5, the J gene TRBJ2-7; unclear D gene. The CDR3 is 12 amino acids. Germline CDR1 and CDR2: LGHNT and FRNRAP. Trimming cost V 0 bases and J 6 bases, with 6 bases left between them.